The next 2 T cell receptor beta chains were all read from a single sample in a study of blood T cell repertoires in COVID-19. Produced via immunoSEQ multiplex PCR; TCRdb's table is partial and in-frame only. This table holds approximately 300,000 clones, 70% to 85% found once. The sequenced sample was peripheral blood. The receptors were sampled from a human donor with COVID-19, enrolled during active disease. The donor label of this sample is uncertain.

This chain connects TRBV28 to TRBJ2-7, with 11 bases matching TRBD2. Trimming cost V 6 bases and J 6 bases; bases outside gene matches: 7. The CDR3 has 14 amino acids. Per germline, CDR1 MDHEN and CDR2 SYDVKM. CDR3: CASRLAGEVGEQYF. In nucleotides, the CDR3 is TGTGCCAGCAGACTAGCGGGAGAGGTCGGCGAGCAGTACTTC.

This chain uses TRBV9 with TRBJ2-3; 7 nucleotides match TRBD2. Germline CDR1 reads SGDLS; CDR2 reads YYNGEE. This CDR3 contains 16 residues. V dropped 0 bases and J dropped 2; count of bases not matched to a gene: 6. CDR3: CASSVGLADNTDTQYF. The DNA of the CDR3 is TGTGCCAGCAGCGTAGGACTAGCTGACAACACAGATACGCAGTATTTT.